This is a list of T cell receptor beta chains from one sample in a study of low-dose radiotherapy and immunotherapy resistance in tumors. TCRdb ran MiXCR on the reads and lists one entry per CDR3 protein. The repertoire has 35,000 to 50,000 distinct CDR3 sequences, less than 40% of them found once; the top ten carry around 4%. The sample consisted of PBMCs, taken before treatment. Receptors originate from a male donor with gallbladder cancer. CDR3s leave out the opening cysteine and the closing phenylalanine or tryptophan. D genes are given only for firm matches.

d_gene,j_gene,v_gene,CDR3aa
NA,TRBJ1-4,TRBV12-3/TRBV12-4,ASSLLGAGEKLF
NA,TRBJ1-4,TRBV2,ASSEEISEKLF
TRBD2,TRBJ2-1,TRBV6-5,ASLGLAGGEQF
NA,TRBJ2-7,TRBV7-9,ASSPDLGSSYEQY
TRBD2,TRBJ2-1,TRBV5-1,ASSKAPGTSGRASYNEQF
TRBD1,TRBJ2-5,TRBV5-1,ASSMEGQGWETQY
TRBD2,TRBJ2-1,TRBV5-1,ASSLSIQTSGRAQAYNEQF
TRBD1,TRBJ2-2,TRBV5-1,ASSSGTATNTGELF
TRBD1,TRBJ2-3,TRBV6-2/TRBV6-3,ASSLQGFSTDTQY
TRBD1,TRBJ2-1,TRBV5-4,ASSPGTGRYEQF
TRBD2,TRBJ2-1,TRBV29-1,SERRTSGGAGEQF
NA,TRBJ2-7,TRBV6-8,ASSSDSYEQY
NA,TRBJ2-3,TRBV28,ASSPPGGEPDTDTQY
TRBD1,TRBJ1-6,TRBV9,ASSPRQGRDSPLH
NA,TRBJ2-1,TRBV7-7,ASSLGEVTYNEQF
TRBD2,TRBJ2-1,TRBV7-2,ASSLVAGGNNEQF
NA,TRBJ1-1,TRBV7-3,ASRRDGNTEAF
NA,TRBJ2-7,TRBV5-1,ASSPDQITYEQY
TRBD2,TRBJ2-7,TRBV9,ASSVGGLWTYEQY
TRBD2,TRBJ2-1,TRBV4-1,ASSPGLAGYNEQF
TRBD1,TRBJ2-7,TRBV25-1,ASSEAWTGRYEQY
TRBD1,TRBJ2-7,TRBV2,ASSARQGAYEQY
NA,TRBJ2-1,TRBV29-1,SVEVRWGNEQF
NA,TRBJ2-1,TRBV24-1,ATSSLGGSYNEQF
NA,TRBJ2-6,TRBV28,ASSLSGGLSGANVLT
TRBD2,TRBJ2-1,TRBV24-1,ATSEHSGRASEQF
NA,TRBJ2-3,TRBV7-2,ASSLTIGTIWATQY
TRBD1,TRBJ1-1,TRBV7-2,ASTRGQMNTEAF
NA,TRBJ2-5,TRBV6-2/TRBV6-3,ASSSSRTALETQY
NA,TRBJ2-3,TRBV28,ASSLEGHGTDTQY
NA,TRBJ2-5,TRBV28,AIPGSGETQY
NA,TRBJ2-1,TRBV7-9,ASSLYGEGNPDNEQF
NA,TRBJ2-2,TRBV20-1,SARDPRGGETGELF
TRBD2,TRBJ2-2,TRBV5-1,ASSPGGYANTGELF
TRBD2,TRBJ2-7,TRBV7-2,ASSLAGTSASYEQY
NA,TRBJ2-7,TRBV7-8,ASSLGVSEGEQY
NA,TRBJ2-3,TRBV20-1,SAPLRSTDTQY
NA,TRBJ2-2,TRBV27,ASSRGGRVTGELF
NA,TRBJ2-5,TRBV10-3,AISAPEKGETQY
TRBD1,TRBJ2-3,TRBV11-2,ASSAGTGGTDTQY
NA,TRBJ1-3,TRBV11-1,ASSLTGTSGNTIY
TRBD2,TRBJ2-1,TRBV28,ASIKLGGASGGYNEQF
NA,TRBJ2-1,TRBV29-1,SPRTGYNEQF
TRBD1,TRBJ2-5,TRBV29-1,SVWDRGKGETQY
NA,TRBJ2-7,TRBV28,ASSRRLGEQY
NA,TRBJ2-3,TRBV9,ASSVPRIGGEGTDTQY